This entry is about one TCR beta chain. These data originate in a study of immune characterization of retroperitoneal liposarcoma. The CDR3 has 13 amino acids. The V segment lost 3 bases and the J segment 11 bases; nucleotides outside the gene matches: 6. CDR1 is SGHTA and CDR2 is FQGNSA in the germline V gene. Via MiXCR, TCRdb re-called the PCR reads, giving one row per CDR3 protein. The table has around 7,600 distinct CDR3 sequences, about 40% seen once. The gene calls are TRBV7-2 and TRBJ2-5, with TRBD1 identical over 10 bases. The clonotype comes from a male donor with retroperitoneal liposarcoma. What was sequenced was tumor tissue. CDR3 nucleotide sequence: TGTGCCAGCAGCTTCGACAGGGGGCATGAGCAGTACTTC. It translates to CASSFDRGHEQYF.